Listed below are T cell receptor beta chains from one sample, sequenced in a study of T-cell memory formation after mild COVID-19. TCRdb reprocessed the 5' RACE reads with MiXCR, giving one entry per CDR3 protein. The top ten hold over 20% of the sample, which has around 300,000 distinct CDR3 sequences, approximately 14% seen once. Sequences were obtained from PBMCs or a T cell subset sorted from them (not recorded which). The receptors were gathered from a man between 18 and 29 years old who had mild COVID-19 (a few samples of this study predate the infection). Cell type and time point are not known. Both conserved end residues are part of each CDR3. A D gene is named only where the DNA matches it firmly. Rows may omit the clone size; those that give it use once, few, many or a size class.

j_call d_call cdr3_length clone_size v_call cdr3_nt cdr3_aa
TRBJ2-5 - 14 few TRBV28 TGTGCCAGCAGTTTATATGGGGGGCTGGGGACCCAGTACTTC CASSLYGGLGTQYF
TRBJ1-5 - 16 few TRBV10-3 TGTGCCATCAGTGAGTCGGTGTTGGCAGACAATCAGCCCCAGCATTTT CAISESVLADNQPQHF
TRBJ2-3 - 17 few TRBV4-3 TGCGCCAGCAGCCAAGATGGTCGCGGGGGCGCGGGAGATACGCAGTATTTT CASSQDGRGGAGDTQYF
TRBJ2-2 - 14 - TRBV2 TGTGCCAGCTGTTGGACACAGAACACCGGGGAGCTGTTTTTT CASCWTQNTGELFF
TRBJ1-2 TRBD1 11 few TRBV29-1 TGCAGCGTTTACAGGGGGGGCGGCTACACCTTC CSVYRGGGYTF
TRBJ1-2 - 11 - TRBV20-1 TGCAGTGCTAGCAGGGGTTATGGCTACACCTTC CSASRGYGYTF
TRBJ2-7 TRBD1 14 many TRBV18 TGTGCCAGCTCATCCGGGACAGGGAGCTACGAGCAGTACTTC CASSSGTGSYEQYF
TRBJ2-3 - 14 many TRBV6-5 TGTGCCAGCAGTTACTCGTCGGGGCAAGATACGCAGTATTTT CASSYSSGQDTQYF
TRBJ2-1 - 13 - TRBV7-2 TGTGCCAGCACCCTCCCGGGGAGCAATGAGCAGTTCTTC CASTLPGSNEQFF
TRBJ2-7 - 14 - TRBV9 TGTGCCAGCAGCGTAAGACCAGGTCTCGGCGAGCAGTACTTC CASSVRPGLGEQYF
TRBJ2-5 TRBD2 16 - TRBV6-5 TGTGCCAGCAGTTACGCTAGCGGGGCTTCCCAAGAGACCCAGTACTTC CASSYASGASQETQYF
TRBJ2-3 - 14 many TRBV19 TGTGCCAGCGGCCTAAGGGAGCGCACAGATACGCAGTATTTT CASGLRERTDTQYF
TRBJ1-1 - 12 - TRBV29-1 TGCAGCGTTGATAGGACGGCCACTGAAGCTTTCTTT CSVDRTATEAFF
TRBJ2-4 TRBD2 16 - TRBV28 TGTGCCAGCAGTTCCATACCTAGCGGGGGTTCGGACATTCAGTACTTC CASSSIPSGGSDIQYF
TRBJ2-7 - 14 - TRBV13 TGTGCCAGCAGCTTACGGGTCCAGACGGATGAGCAGTACTTC CASSLRVQTDEQYF
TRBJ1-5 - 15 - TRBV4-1 TGCGCCAGCAGCCCCGCGTCCGTGAGCAATCAGCCCCAGCATTTT CASSPASVSNQPQHF
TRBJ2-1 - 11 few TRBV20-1 TGCAGTGCTAGAGTTTTGGGGGAGCAGTTCTTC CSARVLGEQFF
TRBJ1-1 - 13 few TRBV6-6 TGTGCCAGCAAGCAGAATATGAACACTGAAGCTTTCTTT CASKQNMNTEAFF
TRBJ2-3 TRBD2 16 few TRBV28 TGTGCCAGCAGTCCTCCGGGGGGGGGAGTCACAGATACGCAGTATTTT CASSPPGGGVTDTQYF
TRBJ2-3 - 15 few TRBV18 TGTGCCAGCTCACTTATGGGACTGCGGGAAGATACGCAGTATTTT CASSLMGLREDTQYF
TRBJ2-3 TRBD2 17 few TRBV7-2 TGTGCCAGCAGCTTATGGGGCGTGGCGGGGGGAGGAGATACGCAGTATTTT CASSLWGVAGGGDTQYF
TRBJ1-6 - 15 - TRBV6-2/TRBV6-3 TGTGCCAGCAGTTTCGCCGCAATCGCAGAATCACCCCTCCACTTT CASSFAAIAESPLHF